These T cell receptor beta chains were read from a single sample in a study of regulatory T cells in long-lasting Graves disease. TCRdb reprocessed the multiplex PCR reads via MiXCR and lists one record per CDR3 protein. This table holds roughly 300,000 distinct CDR3 sequences, roughly a fifth found once. The specimen was peripheral blood mononuclear cells (PBMCs), collected when the disease was refractory, from a patient treated with antithyroid drugs. The receptor source for this set is a female donor with Graves disease. CDR3s include the opening cysteine and the closing phenylalanine or tryptophan.

J gene | V gene | CDR3 protein
TRBJ2-2 | TRBV28 | CASSGAGGYTGELFF
TRBJ1-1 | TRBV11-3 | CASSFGGMATEAFF
TRBJ1-3 | TRBV7-2 | CASSLLSGNTIYF
TRBJ2-1 | TRBV30 | CAWASSLAGGPDEQFF
TRBJ2-7 | TRBV2 | CASSQYEQYF
TRBJ1-2 | TRBV28 | CASSPGGQGYGYTF
TRBJ2-7 | TRBV4-1 | CASSTGISYEQYF
TRBJ2-6 | TRBV28 | CASLRTGASFNVLTF
TRBJ1-2 | TRBV28 | CASSLDLEYGYTF
TRBJ2-7 | TRBV27 | CASSLMPGDTYEQYF
TRBJ2-7 | TRBV19 | CASSLRLGDEQYF
TRBJ2-2 | TRBV11-2 | CASRHVPRGPNTGELFF
TRBJ1-1 | TRBV30 | CAWDGQDLMNTEAFF
TRBJ1-1 | TRBV10-3 | CAIRIGEDTEAFF
TRBJ1-2 | TRBV27 | CASGPRQAGYGYTF
TRBJ2-7 | TRBV6-2/TRBV6-3 | CASGFGTADHEQYF
TRBJ2-3 | TRBV7-2 | CASSLPSQGSTDTQYF
TRBJ1-5 | TRBV20-1 | CSARGISGFSNQPQHF
TRBJ2-7 | TRBV7-2 | CASSFDAGSYEQYF
TRBJ2-7 | TRBV28 | CASRGGRDHYEQYF
TRBJ1-1 | TRBV20-1 | CSAYSVAGLNTEAFF
TRBJ2-5 | TRBV28 | CASSPYGFNQETQYF
TRBJ1-4 | TRBV19 | CASSIDGGLNEKLFF
TRBJ1-1 | TRBV4-3 | CASSQELMLRDEAFF
TRBJ2-4 | TRBV2 | CASSEDGGDIQYF
TRBJ1-5 | TRBV6-1 | CASSRGGAPPETQHF
TRBJ2-1 | TRBV11-2 | CASSLARVNEQFF
TRBJ2-3 | TRBV12-5 | CASGLQGYTQYF
TRBJ2-2 | TRBV28 | CASSSGLAGITGELFF
TRBJ1-1 | TRBV3-1 | CASSQGDRGTEAFF
TRBJ2-2 | TRBV5-5 | CASSGRQGGELFF
TRBJ2-5 | TRBV28 | CASSLPRERLEGETQYF
TRBJ1-1 | TRBV20-1 | CSARGPGGGTEAFF
TRBJ1-4 | TRBV2 | CASIVPPNEKLFF
TRBJ2-3 | TRBV6-1 | CASSRLGLDTQYF
TRBJ1-1 | TRBV11-2 | CASSLSRGDTEAFF
TRBJ1-2 | TRBV6-1 | CASSTPRTGHYGYTF
TRBJ2-7 | TRBV28 | CASSYLDGSYEQYF
TRBJ2-3 | TRBV2 | CASSEPPGDTDTQYF
TRBJ2-4 | TRBV2 | CASWTGLAKNIQYF
TRBJ2-7 | TRBV4-3 | CASSQALLGFDGSSYEQYF
TRBJ2-7 | TRBV28 | CASSLRSVDEQYF
TRBJ2-5 | TRBV4-3 | CASSQGWREIETQYF
TRBJ1-5 | TRBV28 | CASSLSPGRRRQPQHF
TRBJ1-1 | TRBV10-3 | CASSFDRGNTEAFF